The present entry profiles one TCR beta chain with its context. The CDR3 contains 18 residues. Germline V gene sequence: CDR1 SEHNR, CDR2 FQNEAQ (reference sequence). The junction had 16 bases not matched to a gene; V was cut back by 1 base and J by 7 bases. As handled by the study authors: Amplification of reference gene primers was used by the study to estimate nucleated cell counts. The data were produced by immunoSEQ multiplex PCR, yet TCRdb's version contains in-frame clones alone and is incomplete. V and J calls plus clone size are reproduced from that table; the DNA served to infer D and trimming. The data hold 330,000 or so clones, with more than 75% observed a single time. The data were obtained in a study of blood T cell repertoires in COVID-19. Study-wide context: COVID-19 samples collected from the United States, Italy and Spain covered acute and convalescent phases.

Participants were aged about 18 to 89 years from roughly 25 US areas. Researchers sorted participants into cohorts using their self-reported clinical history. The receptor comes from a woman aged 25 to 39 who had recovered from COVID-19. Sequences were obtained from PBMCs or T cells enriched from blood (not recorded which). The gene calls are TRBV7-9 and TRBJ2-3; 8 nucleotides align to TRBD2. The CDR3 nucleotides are TGTGCCAGCAGCTTAGTGGGTATGGCCGGGAGGGCCGCGAATACGCAGTATTTT. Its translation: CASSLVGMAGRAANTQYF. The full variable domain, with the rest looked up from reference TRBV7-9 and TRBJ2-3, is DTGVSQNPRHKITKRGQNVTFRCDPISEHNRLYWYRQTLGQGPEFLTYFQNEAQLEKSRLLSDRFSAERPKGSFSTLEIQRTEQGDSAMYLCASSLVGMAGRAANTQYFGPGTRLTVL.